The rows below give T cell receptor beta chains drawn from one sample of a study of shared clonotypes between healthy human individuals. Here immunoSEQ multiplex PCR was the method, and the copy in TCRdb shows in-frame clones only, minus some. Among around 610,000 clones listed, around 96% were seen once. The sequenced material came from naive CD8+ T cells sorted from blood. These receptors were collected from a woman in her 30s in good health. The CDR3 runs from the conserved cysteine through the conserved F or W. A D gene is named only where the DNA matches it firmly. Not all rows give a size; the values are once, few, many and, for expanded clones, a class.

clone_size j_call d_call v_call cdr3_aa cdr3_nt
NA TRBJ2-7 NA TRBV4-1 CASSYELSDSYEQYF TGCGCCAGCAGCTATGAACTATCGGACTCCTACGAGCAGTACTTC
NA TRBJ2-7 NA TRBV2 CASKRLSRDPEQYF TGTGCCAGCAAGAGACTCTCACGAGACCCCGAGCAGTACTTC
NA TRBJ2-7 NA TRBV7-9 CASSIGGGSSYEQYF TGTGCCAGCAGCATAGGAGGGGGTAGTAGTTACGAGCAGTACTTC
NA TRBJ1-2 NA TRBV16 CASSQADSLIYTF TGTGCCAGCAGCCAAGCCGACTCCTTAATCTACACCTTC
NA TRBJ1-5 NA TRBV4-1 CASSQGSGGGNQPQHF TGCGCCAGCAGCCAAGGGTCTGGGGGGGGCAATCAGCCCCAGCATTTT
NA TRBJ2-7 NA TRBV27 CASSTSSYEQYF TGTGCCAGCAGTACGAGCTCCTACGAGCAGTACTTC
NA TRBJ2-7 TRBD2 TRBV7-9 CASSRDYGYEQYF TGTGCCAGCAGCCGGGACTATGGCTACGAGCAGTACTTC
NA TRBJ2-3 TRBD2 TRBV28 CAITGRSTDTQYF TGTGCCATCACCGGGAGGAGCACAGATACGCAGTATTTT
NA TRBJ2-3 TRBD2 TRBV9 CASSVGLAGVDTQYF TGTGCCAGCAGCGTAGGTCTAGCGGGAGTGGATACGCAGTATTTT
NA TRBJ1-1 TRBD1 TRBV7-9 CASSSGTGGLLPFF TGTGCCAGCAGCTCCGGGACAGGGGGCCTCCTCCCTTTCTTT
NA TRBJ2-5 NA TRBV28 CASKEIGGPAETQYF TGTGCCAGCAAGGAGATCGGGGGCCCGGCGGAGACCCAGTACTTC
NA TRBJ2-7 NA TRBV7-8 CASSLVAGESTYEQYF TGTGCCAGCAGCTTAGTGGCGGGTGAAAGTACCTACGAGCAGTACTTC
NA TRBJ2-1 NA TRBV7-7 CASSPDRDNEQFF TGTGCCAGCAGCCCTGACAGAGACAATGAGCAGTTCTTC
NA TRBJ2-7 NA TRBV10-3 CAIGGTTYEQYF TGTGCCATCGGGGGGACAACCTACGAGCAGTACTTC
NA TRBJ1-2 NA TRBV5-4 CASTKEAFDTYGYTF TGTGCCAGCACAAAGGAAGCTTTCGACACTTATGGCTACACCTTC
NA TRBJ2-7 TRBD2 TRBV5-6 CASSLDGRAGEQYF TGTGCCAGCAGCTTGGACGGGAGGGCGGGCGAGCAGTACTTC
NA TRBJ2-7 TRBD1 TRBV27 CASSLARGLSYEQYF TGTGCCAGCAGTTTAGCCAGGGGGCTCTCCTACGAGCAGTACTTC
NA TRBJ2-5 NA TRBV19 CASSPSGGQETQYF TGTGCCAGTAGTCCCTCGGGCGGGCAAGAGACCCAGTACTTC
once TRBJ1-5 NA TRBV2 CASSERSDSGQPQHF TGTGCCAGCAGTGAAAGGAGCGACAGCGGCCAGCCCCAGCATTTT
NA TRBJ2-7 TRBD2 TRBV10-2 CASSGGLAGVTGPLYEQYF TGCGCCAGCAGTGGTGGACTAGCGGGAGTGACCGGACCCCTCTACGAGCAGTACTTC
NA TRBJ2-5 NA TRBV4-2 CASSQDDISQYF TGTGCCAGCAGCCAAGATGATATTTCACAGTACTTC
NA TRBJ2-2 NA TRBV5-1 CASSLGWGKPGELFF TGCGCCAGCAGCTTGGGATGGGGGAAACCCGGGGAGCTGTTTTTT
NA TRBJ1-5 NA TRBV28 CATGRTSNQPQHF TGTGCCACGGGGCGGACCAGCAATCAGCCCCAGCATTTT
once TRBJ2-1 NA TRBV28 CASSLIPGTDEQFF TGTGCCAGCAGTTTAATACCGGGGACGGATGAGCAGTTCTTC
few TRBJ1-1 NA TRBV28 CASSLAENTEAFF TGTGCCAGCAGTTTAGCAGAGAACACTGAAGCTTTCTTT
NA TRBJ1-2 TRBD1 TRBV5-6 CASSPGQGNYGYTF TGTGCCAGCAGCCCGGGACAGGGAAACTATGGCTACACCTTC
NA TRBJ2-5 NA TRBV7-9 CASSGTDSQETQYF TGTGCCAGCAGCGGGACGGACAGCCAAGAGACCCAGTACTTC
NA TRBJ2-7 NA TRBV10-2 CATLHGVGYEQYF TGCGCCACCTTACACGGGGTGGGCTACGAGCAGTACTTC
NA TRBJ2-7 TRBD2 TRBV15 CATSRDLTSGIDYEQYF TGTGCCACCAGCAGAGATCTCACTAGCGGGATTGACTACGAGCAGTACTTC
NA TRBJ2-1 NA TRBV7-2 CASSTRLMGRRSYNEQFF TGTGCCAGCAGCACGCGCCTTATGGGGCGACGCTCCTACAATGAGCAGTTCTTC
once TRBJ2-1 TRBD2 TRBV11-2 CASSLDPPTSETYNEQFF TGTGCCAGCAGCTTAGATCCCCCGACTAGCGAGACCTACAATGAGCAGTTCTTC
NA TRBJ1-4 TRBD1 TRBV6-5 CASSPVTGVEKLFF TGTGCCAGCAGCCCGGTCACAGGGGTTGAAAAACTGTTTTTT
NA TRBJ2-7 TRBD1 TRBV6-5 CASSLGQKTYEQYF TGTGCCAGCAGCTTGGGACAGAAAACCTACGAGCAGTACTTC
NA TRBJ1-4 NA TRBV7-9 CASSLKTGAVFF TGTGCCAGCAGCTTAAAAACGGGCGCGGTGTTTTTT
NA TRBJ1-3 NA TRBV15 CATSRETLAASGNTIYF TGTGCCACCAGCAGAGAAACCTTGGCAGCCTCTGGAAACACCATATATTTT
NA TRBJ2-7 NA TRBV27 CASSLSTRGAEQYF TGTGCCAGCAGTTTATCCACACGCGGAGCCGAGCAGTACTTC
NA TRBJ2-5 NA TRBV27 CASSLGLWETQYF TGTGCCAGCAGTTTGGGGCTATGGGAGACCCAGTACTTC
NA TRBJ2-2 NA TRBV2 CASRDTNTGELFF TGTGCCAGCAGGGACACGAACACCGGGGAGCTGTTTTTT
NA TRBJ1-1 NA TRBV6-6 CASSYGGEVTEAFF TGTGCCAGCAGTTATGGTGGCGAGGTCACTGAAGCTTTCTTT
NA TRBJ2-7 NA TRBV7-2 CASSLTGTREQYF TGTGCCAGCAGCTTAACAGGGACTCGGGAGCAGTACTTC
NA TRBJ1-4 TRBD1 TRBV4-2 CASGPGTGDEKLFF TGTGCCAGTGGCCCCGGGACAGGGGATGAAAAACTGTTTTTT
NA TRBJ2-5 NA TRBV7-3 CASSPSVDLETQYF TGTGCCAGCAGCCCCTCGGTGGACCTAGAGACCCAGTACTTC
NA TRBJ2-7 NA TRBV14 CASSQGGYEQYF TGTGCCAGCAGCCAAGGGGGCTACGAGCAGTACTTC
NA TRBJ1-1 NA TRBV7-6 CASSSYLKTPGLNTEAFF TGTGCCAGCAGCTCCTACCTCAAGACCCCTGGCCTGAACACTGAAGCTTTCTTT
once TRBJ2-5 TRBD2 TRBV23-1 CASSQSGLAGGETQYF TGCGCCAGCAGTCAATCCGGACTAGCGGGAGGTGAGACCCAGTACTTC
once TRBJ2-2 NA TRBV4-1 CASSLGPNTGELFF TGCGCCAGCAGCCTGGGACCGAACACCGGGGAGCTGTTTTTT
NA TRBJ2-2 TRBD2 TRBV7-9 CASSSGLAGKGNTGELFF TGTGCCAGCAGCTCCGGACTAGCGGGAAAAGGGAACACCGGGGAGCTGTTTTTT
few TRBJ2-3 NA TRBV28 CASSSTDTQYF TGTGCCAGCAGTTCCACAGATACGCAGTATTTT
NA TRBJ2-2 TRBD1 TRBV7-9 CASSTTGGLDTGELFF TGTGCCAGCAGCACGACAGGGGGCCTGGACACCGGGGAGCTGTTTTTT
NA TRBJ2-2 NA TRBV4-1 CASSQDPVPSTGELFF TGCGCCAGCAGCCAAGATCCGGTCCCGAGCACCGGGGAGCTGTTTTTT
NA TRBJ2-7 NA TRBV1 CTSRPPGGYEQYF TGCACCAGCAGGCCCCCGGGAGGATACGAGCAGTACTTC
NA TRBJ1-3 NA TRBV28 CASSLLLVSGNTIYF TGTGCCAGCAGTTTATTGTTGGTCTCTGGAAACACCATATATTTT
NA TRBJ2-1 NA TRBV19 CASSMASEGYEQFF TGTGCCAGTAGTATGGCCTCCGAGGGCTATGAGCAGTTCTTC
once TRBJ2-7 TRBD1 TRBV9 CASSPRGGTGVVEQYF TGTGCCAGCAGCCCCCGCGGGGGGACAGGGGTAGTCGAGCAGTACTTC
NA TRBJ2-1 NA TRBV7-3 CASSPTRGAYNEQFF TGTGCCAGCAGCCCTACTAGGGGGGCCTACAATGAGCAGTTCTTC
once TRBJ2-5 NA TRBV21-1 CASSKCSQETQYF TGTGCCAGCAGCAAGTGCTCCCAAGAGACCCAGTACTTC
NA TRBJ2-7 NA TRBV2 CASSAGGTTYEQYF TGTGCCAGCAGTGCCGGCGGGACAACCTACGAGCAGTACTTC